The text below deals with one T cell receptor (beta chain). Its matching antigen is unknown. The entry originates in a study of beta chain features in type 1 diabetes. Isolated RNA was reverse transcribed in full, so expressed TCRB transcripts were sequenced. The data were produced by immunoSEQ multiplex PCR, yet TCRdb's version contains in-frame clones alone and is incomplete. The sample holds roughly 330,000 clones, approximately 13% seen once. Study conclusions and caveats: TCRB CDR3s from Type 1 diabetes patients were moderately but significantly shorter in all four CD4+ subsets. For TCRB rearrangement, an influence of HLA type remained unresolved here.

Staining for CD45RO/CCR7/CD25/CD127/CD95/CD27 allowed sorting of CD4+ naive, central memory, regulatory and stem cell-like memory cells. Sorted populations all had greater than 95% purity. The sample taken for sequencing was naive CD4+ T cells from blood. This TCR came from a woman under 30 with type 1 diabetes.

CDR3 in amino acids: CASRLPGQGWDEQFF. In nucleotides, the CDR3 is TGTGCCAGTAGATTGCCGGGACAGGGGTGGGATGAGCAGTTCTTC. V is TRBV19 and J is TRBJ2-1; 10 nucleotides agree with TRBD1. The CDR3 has 15 residues. V dropped 6 bases and J dropped 8; count of bases not matched to a gene: 10. CDR1 and CDR2 from the germline V gene are LNHDA and SQIVND (reference sequence).